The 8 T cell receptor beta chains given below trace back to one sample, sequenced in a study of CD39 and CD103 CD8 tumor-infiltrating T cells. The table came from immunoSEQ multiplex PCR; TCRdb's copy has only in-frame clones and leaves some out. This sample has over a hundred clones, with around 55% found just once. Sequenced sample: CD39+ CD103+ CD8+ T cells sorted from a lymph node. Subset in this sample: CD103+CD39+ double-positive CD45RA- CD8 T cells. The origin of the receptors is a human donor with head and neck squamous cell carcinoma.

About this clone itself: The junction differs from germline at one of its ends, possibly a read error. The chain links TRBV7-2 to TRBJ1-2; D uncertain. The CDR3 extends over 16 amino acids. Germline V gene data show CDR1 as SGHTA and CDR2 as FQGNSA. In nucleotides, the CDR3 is TGCGCCAGCAGCCAAGGAGCGGCAGGTTATAACTATGGCTACACCTTC. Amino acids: CASSQGAAGYNYGYTF.

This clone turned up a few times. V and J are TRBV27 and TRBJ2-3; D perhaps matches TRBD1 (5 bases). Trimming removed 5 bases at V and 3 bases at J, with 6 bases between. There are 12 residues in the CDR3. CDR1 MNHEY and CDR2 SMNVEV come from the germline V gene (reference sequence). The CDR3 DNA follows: TGTGCCAGCAGTGACAGAACAGATACGCAGTATTTT. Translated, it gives CASSDRTDTQYF.

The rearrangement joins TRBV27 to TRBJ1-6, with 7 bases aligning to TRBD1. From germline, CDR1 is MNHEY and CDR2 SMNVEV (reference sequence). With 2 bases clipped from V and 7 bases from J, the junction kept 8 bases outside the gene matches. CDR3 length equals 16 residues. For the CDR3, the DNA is TGTGCCAGCAGTTTAATTACAGGGACAGTGAATTCACCCCTCCACTTT. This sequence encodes CASSLITGTVNSPLHF.

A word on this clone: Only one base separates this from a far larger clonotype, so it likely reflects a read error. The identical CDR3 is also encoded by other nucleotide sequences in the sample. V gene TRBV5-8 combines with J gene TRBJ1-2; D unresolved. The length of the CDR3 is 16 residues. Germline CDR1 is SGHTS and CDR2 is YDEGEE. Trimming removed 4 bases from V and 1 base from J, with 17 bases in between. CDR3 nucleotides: TGTGCCAGCAGCCAAGGAGCGGCAGGTTATAACTATGGCTACACCTTC. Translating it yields CASSQGAAGYNYGYTF.

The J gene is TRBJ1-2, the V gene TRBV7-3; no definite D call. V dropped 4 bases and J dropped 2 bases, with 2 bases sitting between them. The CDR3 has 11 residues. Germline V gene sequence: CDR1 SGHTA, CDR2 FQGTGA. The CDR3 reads CASSSNYGYTF. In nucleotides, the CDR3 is TGTGCCAGCAGCTCCAACTATGGCTACACCTTC.

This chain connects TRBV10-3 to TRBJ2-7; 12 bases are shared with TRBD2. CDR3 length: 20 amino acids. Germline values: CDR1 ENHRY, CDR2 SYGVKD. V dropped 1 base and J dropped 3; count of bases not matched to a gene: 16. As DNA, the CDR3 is TGTGCCATCAGTGAGTGGGTACTAGCGGGAGGCCTCCAGATAGTCTACGAGCAGTACTTC. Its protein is CAISEWVLAGGLQIVYEQYF.

The CDR3 DNA sequence: TGCGCCAGCAGCTCCAAGTCTAGCGGGACCGACATAGAGACCCAGTACTTC. It translates to CASSSKSSGTDIETQYF. The genes are TRBV4-3 and TRBJ2-5; 9 bases are shared with TRBD2. Germline V CDR1 and CDR2: LGHNA, YSLEER. The CDR3 loop spans 17 amino acids. Trimming removed 5 bases from V and 4 bases from J; junction bases left unmatched: 14.

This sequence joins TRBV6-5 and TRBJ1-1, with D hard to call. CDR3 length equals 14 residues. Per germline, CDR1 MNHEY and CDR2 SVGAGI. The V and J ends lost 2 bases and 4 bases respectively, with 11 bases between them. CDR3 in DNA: TGTGCCAGCAGTTACGGCCCACCGAGCACTGAAGCTTTCTTT. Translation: CASSYGPPSTEAFF.